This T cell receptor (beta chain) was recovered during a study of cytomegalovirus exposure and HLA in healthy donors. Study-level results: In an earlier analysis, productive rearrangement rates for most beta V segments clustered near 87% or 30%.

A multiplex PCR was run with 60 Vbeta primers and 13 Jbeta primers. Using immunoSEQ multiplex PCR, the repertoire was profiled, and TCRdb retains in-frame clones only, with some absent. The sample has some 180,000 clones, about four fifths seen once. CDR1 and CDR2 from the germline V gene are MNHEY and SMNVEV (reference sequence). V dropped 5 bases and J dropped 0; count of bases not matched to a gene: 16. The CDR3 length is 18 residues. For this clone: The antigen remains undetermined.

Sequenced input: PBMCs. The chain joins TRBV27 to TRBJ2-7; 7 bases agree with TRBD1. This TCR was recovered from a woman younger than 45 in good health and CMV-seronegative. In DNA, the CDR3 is TGTGCCAGCAGTCAACTCGGGACAGAGCTCCTAAGCTCCTACGAGCAGTACTTC. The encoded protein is CASSQLGTELLSSYEQYF.